This passage covers 29 T cell receptor beta chains from one sample sequenced in a study of human T cells and chemical hapten exposure. TCRdb redid the calling of the 5' RACE reads with MiXCR, one entry per CDR3 protein. The sample contains tens of thousands of distinct CDR3 sequences, less than 20% of which appear only once. Total RNA was isolated from unfractionated whole blood. These receptors came from a female donor in good health.

This clonotype was picked up a small number of times. The chain joins TRBV7-9 to TRBJ1-3, with D tentatively TRBD1 (5 bases). The germline gives CDR1 SEHNR, CDR2 FQNEAQ (reference sequence). The V and J ends lost 5 bases and 0 bases respectively, with 17 bases between them. The CDR3 sequence is 17 residues long. This CDR3 reads CASSPTRGAHSGNTIYF. The CDR3 region has the DNA TGTGCCAGCAGCCCGACGCGGGGCGCCCACTCTGGAAACACCATATATTTT.

The table lists this clonotype with a few counts. This rearrangement joins TRBV10-3 to TRBJ2-5; 7 nucleotides line up with TRBD2. The germline gives CDR1 ENHRY, CDR2 SYGVKD. Losses at the gene ends were 8 bases for V and 5 bases for J; bases not matched to a gene: 11. The CDR3 has 14 residues. The CDR3 DNA reads TGTGCCATCCCCGGATGGGGGGGAGGGGAGACCCAGTACTTC. Protein: CAIPGWGGGETQYF.

The rearrangement uses TRBV4-1 and TRBJ2-4; D not certain. Trimming left V 0 bases short and J 8 bases short, with 8 bases between. The CDR3 sequence is 13 residues long. CDR1 is MGHRA, CDR2 YSYEKL, per germline. The CDR3 region is CASSQERQDIQYF. CDR3 DNA sequence: TGCGCCAGCAGCCAAGAGCGCCAGGACATTCAGTACTTC.

This clonotype has ten or more counts. This chain connects TRBV7-2 to TRBJ1-2; D is perhaps TRBD1 (5 bases). V was clipped by 5 bases and J by 3 bases, with 13 bases between them. The germline V gene encodes CDR1 SGHTA and CDR2 FQGNSA. The CDR3 covers 14 residues. CDR3 sequence (DNA): TGTGCCAGCAGCCTGACAGCCACTGACTATGGCTACACCTTC. Translation gives CASSLTATDYGYTF.

The rearrangement joins TRBV24-1 to TRBJ2-1; possibly TRBD1 or TRBD2 for D (7 bases each). The CDR3 consists of 16 residues. V lost 5 bases to trimming and J lost 7 bases, with 20 bases between them. Germline V gene sequence: CDR1 KGHDR, CDR2 SFDVKD. As DNA, the CDR3 is TGTGCCACCAGTGTCAAAGCGGGACAGTGGAATAATGAGCAGTTCTTC. This translates into CATSVKAGQWNNEQFF.

This chain uses TRBV9 with TRBJ2-3; D possibly corresponds to TRBD2 (6 bases). Germline-derived CDR1 and CDR2 are SGDLS and YYNGEE. The CDR3 is 13 residues long. The germline V and J ends were trimmed by 0 bases and 10 bases, with 12 bases remaining between them. The CDR3 nucleotides are TGTGCCAGCAGCGTAGATTCAGAGCGGGCGCAGTATTTT. This translates into CASSVDSERAQYF.

This clonotype has only a few counts. The chain joins TRBV5-1 to TRBJ2-3, with 8 bases aligning to TRBD2. The junction had 18 bases not matched to a gene; V was cut back by 3 bases and J by 0 bases. This CDR3 is 20 amino acids long. The germline CDR1 and CDR2 sequences are SGHRS and YFSETQ. CDR3 in DNA: TGCGCCAGCAGCTCGGGAGGGCTAAGATCGACCCTGAGAAGCACAGATACGCAGTATTTT. Its protein product is CASSSGGLRSTLRSTDTQYF.

This clonotype has ten or more counts. The V and J genes are TRBV20-1 and TRBJ2-7, with 10 nucleotides matching TRBD1. Trimming at V came to 6 bases and at J to 4 bases, leaving 6 bases not matched to a gene. This CDR3 is built from 13 residues. The germline V gene encodes CDR1 DFQATT and CDR2 SNEGSKA (reference sequence). CDR3 loop: CSALDRGVYEQYF. As DNA, the CDR3 is TGCAGTGCCCTGGACAGGGGGGTATACGAGCAGTACTTC.

The chain recombines TRBV5-1 with TRBJ1-1; no clear D. The length of the CDR3 is 16 residues. From germline, CDR1 is SGHRS and CDR2 YFSETQ. V lost 0 bases and J lost 4, with 16 bases in between. The CDR3 is CASSLGGADLGTEAFF. As DNA, the CDR3 is TGCGCCAGCAGCTTGGGAGGAGCAGACTTGGGCACTGAAGCTTTCTTT.

The sample holds a few counts of this clonotype. The chain uses TRBV5-5 and TRBJ2-3, with a possible D match to TRBD1 (6 bases). Germline CDR1 is SGHKS and CDR2 is YYEKEE (reference sequence). This CDR3 region has 15 residues. Between the trimmed V and J ends, which lost 4 bases and 2 bases, there was a span of 14 bases. The DNA for the CDR3 is TGTGCCAGCAGCCCCGGGACAATACTCACAGATACGCAGTATTTT. This encodes CASSPGTILTDTQYF.

The chain carries TRBV4-3 and TRBJ2-3; TRBD2 matches at 7 bases. CDR1 is LGHNA and CDR2 is YSLEER in the germline V gene. V shed 4 bases, J shed 4 bases, and the junction held 11 bases outside the gene matches. The CDR3 length is 16 residues. CDR3 loop: CASSPKSAGGADTQYF. CDR3 in DNA: TGCGCCAGCAGCCCAAAGAGTGCTGGGGGGGCAGATACGCAGTATTTT.

The chain carries TRBV5-6 and TRBJ2-5; D ambiguous. Germline V gives CDR1 SGHDT, CDR2 YYEEEE. This CDR3 is built from 15 residues. Trimming removed 4 bases from V and 5 bases from J, with 18 bases in between. The DNA of the CDR3 is TGTGCCAGCAGCAGTGGTCCCCGGCAGCGTGAGACCCAGTACTTC. It specifies CASSSGPRQRETQYF.

This clonotype has a handful of counts. This chain joins TRBV4-1 and TRBJ2-3; 10 bases fit TRBD2. Looked up from germline, CDR1 is MGHRA and CDR2 is YSYEKL. The CDR3 covers 17 residues. The V gene end was trimmed by 1 base and the J gene end by 4 bases; junction bases not matched to a gene: 8. In DNA, the CDR3 is TGCGCCAGCAGCCAAGCGTTGGCTAGCGGGGGTTCAGATACGCAGTATTTT. Translated: CASSQALASGGSDTQYF.

This clonotype was seen more than once but under ten times. The chain uses TRBV6-5 and TRBJ1-2; perhaps TRBD1 as D (5 bases). Trimming stripped 4 bases from V and 0 bases from J, with 15 bases between. From germline, CDR1 is MNHEY and CDR2 SVGAGI. The CDR3 totals 16 residues. CDR3 DNA: TGTGCCAGCAGTTTCTTCGCGGGGCAGTCTAACTATGGCTACACCTTC. Translating gives CASSFFAGQSNYGYTF.

This clonotype was observed at least ten times. This chain uses TRBV20-1 with TRBJ2-1; TRBD2 might be the D (6 bases). The V end was cut by 1 base, the J end by 1 base, with 14 bases between. This CDR3 has 16 residues. From germline, CDR1 is DFQATT and CDR2 SNEGSKA (reference sequence). In nucleotides, the CDR3 is TGCAGTGCTAGAGTGGCGGGGAAGAGGTCCTACAATGAGCAGTTCTTC. Translated, it gives CSARVAGKRSYNEQFF.

The genes are TRBV30 and TRBJ2-1, with 7 bases fitting TRBD1. The CDR3 contains 16 residues. Trimming cost V 1 base and J 7 bases; bases outside gene matches: 13. Germline assignment: CDR1 GTSNPN and CDR2 SVGIG (reference sequence). The CDR3, as DNA: TGTGCCTGGAGTGGGCTGACAGGGCCCAAGGTAAATGAGCAGTTCTTC. Protein sequence: CAWSGLTGPKVNEQFF.

This clonotype has a handful of counts. The J gene is TRBJ2-1, the V gene TRBV5-1, with 12 bases aligning to TRBD2. The CDR3 has 17 amino acids. Germline-derived CDR1 and CDR2 are SGHRS and YFSETQ. Unmatched junction bases numbered 6, after V lost 1 base and J lost 4 bases. CDR3 amino acids: CASSLSFGTSGYNEQFF. CDR3 DNA sequence: TGCGCCAGCAGCTTGTCGTTTGGGACTAGCGGGTACAATGAGCAGTTCTTC.

The rearrangement joins TRBV18 to TRBJ1-6, with unresolved D. The germline V gene encodes CDR1 KGHSH and CDR2 LQKENI. The CDR3 contains 13 residues. V lost 2 bases, J lost 5 bases, and 4 bases lay in between. In nucleotides, the CDR3 is TGTGCCAGCTCACCAGATAATAATTCACCCCTCCACTTT. Its translation: CASSPDNNSPLHF. The variable domain in full, with the rest retrieved from reference TRBV18 and TRBJ1-6, is NAGVMQNPRHLVRRRGQEARLRCSPMKGHSHVYWYRQLPEEGLKFMVYLQKENIIDESGMPKERFSAEFPKEGPSILRIQQVVRGDSAAYFCASSPDNNSPLHFGNGTRLTVT.

This clonotype was observed a handful of times. CDR3 amino acids: CASSLRLTGGLSTEAFF. Written as DNA, the CDR3 is TGTGCCAGCAGCTTACGGCTTACAGGGGGCCTCAGCACTGAAGCTTTCTTT. This chain uses TRBV11-2 with TRBJ1-1; 9 bases match TRBD1. The ends lost 2 bases at V and 4 bases at J; junction bases unmatched: 11. CDR3 length: 17 residues. CDR1 and CDR2 (germline): SGHAT, FQNNGV.

The V call is TRBV2, the J call TRBJ2-1; 11 bases fit TRBD2. The V segment lost 7 bases and the J segment 7 bases; nucleotides outside the gene matches: 3. CDR1 is SNHLY, CDR2 FYNNEI, per germline. CDR3 length equals 13 residues. The CDR3 spells CASTVAGGNEQFF. The CDR3 DNA reads TGTGCCAGCACCGTAGCGGGAGGGAATGAGCAGTTCTTC.

This clonotype was observed a few times. The V and J genes are TRBV12-3 or TRBV12-4 and TRBJ1-2; 8 bases are shared with TRBD1. The CDR3 spans 13 residues. The V and J ends lost 6 bases and 4 bases, in that order; junction bases with no gene match: 4. CDR3 in amino acids: CASRTGTGYGYTF. The CDR3 bases are TGTGCCAGCAGGACCGGGACAGGCTATGGCTACACCTTC.

This clonotype showed up many times. This chain links TRBV20-1 with TRBJ1-5; 7 nucleotides agree with TRBD1. The trim removed 6 bases at V and 3 bases at J, leaving 8 bases unmatched. Germline V gene sequence: CDR1 DFQATT, CDR2 SNEGSKA (reference sequence). CDR3 length: 14 amino acids. The CDR3 loop is CSAKGTADNQPQHF. CDR3 nucleotide sequence: TGCAGTGCCAAAGGGACAGCCGACAATCAGCCCCAGCATTTT.

This sequence joins TRBV30 and TRBJ2-1; 9 bases fit TRBD2. This CDR3 is 13 amino acids long. After removal of 0 bases from V and 15 bases from J, the junction contained 9 bases not matched to a gene. CDR1 and CDR2 from the germline V gene are GTSNPN and SVGIG (reference sequence). The CDR3 DNA follows: TGTGCCTGGAGTGTATCCCCGAGGACTAGCGCGTTCTTC. Residues: CAWSVSPRTSAFF.

This clonotype was counted only a few times. The chain combines TRBV7-2 with TRBJ2-3; D gene uncertain. This CDR3 region has 14 residues. CDR1 and CDR2 from the germline V gene are SGHTA and FQGNSA. Between the trimmed V and J ends, which lost 4 bases and 2 bases, there was a span of 10 bases. The CDR3 DNA follows: TGTGCCAGCAGCTACCATCGGAACACAGATACGCAGTATTTT. It is translated as CASSYHRNTDTQYF.

This clonotype was counted a few times. The J gene is TRBJ2-3, the V gene TRBV12-3 or TRBV12-4, with 10 nucleotides matching TRBD1. The CDR3 totals 16 residues. The J segment lost 4 bases and the V segment lost 6 bases, leaving 10 bases of the junction unmatched. DNA of the CDR3: TGTGCCAGCAGCCATGGGACAGGGGAAAGGGCAGATACGCAGTATTTT. Residues: CASSHGTGERADTQYF.

In its sample, this clonotype was seen a few times. V gene TRBV19 combines with J gene TRBJ2-1; TRBD2 matches at 14 bases. Germline CDR1 and CDR2: LNHDA and SQIVND (reference sequence). The J segment lost 9 bases and the V segment lost 4 bases, leaving 5 bases of the junction unmatched. This CDR3 has 15 residues. Here the CDR3 DNA reads TGTGCCAGTAGTAAGCCCGGGACTAGCGGGGGTGAGCAGTTCTTC. It translates to CASSKPGTSGGEQFF.

This clonotype has a count of ten or more. The chain carries TRBV25-1 and TRBJ2-7; D remains ambiguous. Germline CDR1 MGHDK, CDR2 SYGVNS. V was pared by 3 bases and J by 1 base, with 7 bases between. The CDR3 spans 13 residues. The chain's CDR3 is CASSEFSSYEQYF. Here the CDR3 DNA reads TGTGCCAGCAGTGAGTTCAGTTCCTACGAGCAGTACTTC.

The chain recombines TRBV28 with TRBJ2-1; D unclear. The CDR3 has 17 amino acids. The germline V gene encodes CDR1 MDHEN and CDR2 SYDVKM. V lost 6 bases and J lost 5, with 23 bases in between. This CDR3 reads CASSSQTSARNHNEQFF. Here the CDR3 DNA reads TGTGCCAGCAGCTCTCAGACTTCGGCCAGAAATCACAATGAGCAGTTCTTC.

Many counts were recorded for this clonotype. V is TRBV20-1 and J is TRBJ2-1; 10 bases fit TRBD2. CDR1 DFQATT and CDR2 SNEGSKA come from the germline V gene (reference sequence). The CDR3 extends over 16 amino acids. After removal of 2 bases from V and 2 bases from J, the junction contained 6 bases not matched to a gene. The CDR3 is CSARKRGGTAYNEQFF. DNA for the CDR3: TGCAGTGCTAGAAAGCGGGGGGGGACAGCCTACAATGAGCAGTTCTTC.